Below, 25 T cell receptor beta chains from the same sample are listed, as sequenced in a study of cytomegalovirus exposure and HLA in healthy donors. PCR was performed using 60 Vbeta and 13 Jbeta primers. Libraries were prepared by immunoSEQ multiplex PCR; TCRdb keeps only in-frame clonotypes and omits some of them. The data contain around 99,000 clones, roughly 69% of them singletons. Sequencing was carried out using PBMCs. These receptors were collected from an older woman in good health and CMV-seropositive.

The V and J genes are TRBV4-1 and TRBJ1-4; 7 bases fit TRBD1. The CDR3 runs to 18 residues. Germline V gives CDR1 MGHRA, CDR2 YSYEKL. V gave up 0 bases and J gave up 4 bases; unmatched junction bases: 11. The CDR3 here is CASSQELTGQPFNEKLFF. The CDR3 DNA reads TGCGCCAGCAGCCAAGAGCTGACGGGACAGCCCTTTAATGAAAAACTGTTTTTT.

The chain carries TRBV5-1 and TRBJ1-1, with a tentative D call TRBD1 (5 bases). The ends were cut back, 0 bases at V and 3 bases at J, with 12 bases in the middle. The CDR3 consists of 15 residues. Germline lookup yields CDR1 SGHRS and CDR2 YFSETQ. The CDR3 region has the DNA TGCGCCAGCAGCTTGGGGAATCTAGGGGACACTGAAGCTTTCTTT. Its translation is CASSLGNLGDTEAFF.

The chain joins TRBV6-1 to TRBJ2-3; D gene unclear. V gave up 7 bases and J gave up 0 bases, with 8 bases separating them. The CDR3 length is 13 residues. In germline, CDR1 is MNHNS, CDR2 SASEGT. Here the CDR3 reads CASTPYSTDTQYF. The CDR3 nucleotides read TGTGCCAGCACACCCTATAGCACAGATACGCAGTATTTT.

Only a few counts were recorded for this clone. This chain uses TRBV4-3 with TRBJ1-1; the D is unclear. This CDR3 contains 14 residues. Looked up from germline, CDR1 is LGHNA and CDR2 is YSLEER. The V end lost 0 bases, the J end lost 2 bases, and 7 bases lay between the germline ends. CDR3 in amino acids: CASSQDNFNTEAFF. The CDR3, as DNA: TGCGCCAGCAGCCAAGACAACTTTAACACTGAAGCTTTCTTT.

The V and J genes are TRBV6-5 and TRBJ1-1, with D perhaps matching TRBD1 (5 bases). V was trimmed by 5 bases and J by 1 base, leaving 11 bases between them. Germline loops: CDR1 MNHEY, CDR2 SVGAGI. The CDR3 covers 14 residues. DNA for the CDR3: TGTGCCAGCAGTCCGCTACAGGAGAACACTGAAGCTTTCTTT. This translates into CASSPLQENTEAFF.

The chain links TRBV10-3 to TRBJ2-1, with D hard to call. V was pared by 8 bases and J by 1 base, with 12 bases between. The CDR3 runs 14 residues. The germline CDR1 and CDR2 sequences are ENHRY and SYGVKD. This CDR3 reads CAICHGSSYNEQFF. The DNA of the CDR3 is TGTGCCATCTGTCACGGGTCTTCCTACAATGAGCAGTTCTTC.

The chain uses TRBV10-3 and TRBJ1-2; D gene uncertain. The V end lost 4 bases, the J end lost 2 bases, and 5 bases lay between the germline ends. CDR1 and CDR2 (germline): ENHRY, SYGVKD. CDR3 length: 12 residues. CDR3 residues: CAISASNYGYTF. The CDR3 region has the DNA TGTGCCATCAGTGCCTCCAACTATGGCTACACCTTC.

The rearrangement uses TRBV7-8 and TRBJ1-1; the D is unclear. With 4 bases removed from V and 2 bases from J, the gap between germline ends came to 5 bases. Germline V lookup: CDR1 SGHVS, CDR2 FQNEAQ. The CDR3 is 12 amino acids. CDR3 sequence (DNA): TGTGCCAGCAGCTGGGCCAACACTGAAGCTTTCTTT. It codes for CASSWANTEAFF.

CDR3 bases: TGTGCCAGCAGCTTGAGTCGGGGGGGCCAAGAGACCCAGTACTTC. Protein product: CASSLSRGGQETQYF. The chain employs TRBV7-2 and TRBJ2-5; 8 nucleotides align to TRBD2. After removal of 3 bases from V and 1 base from J, the junction contained 4 bases not matched to a gene. The CDR3 length is 15 residues. Germline lookup yields CDR1 SGHTA and CDR2 FQGNSA.

The chain links TRBV19 to TRBJ2-5; 10 bases are shared with TRBD2. Germline CDR1 is LNHDA and CDR2 is SQIVND (reference sequence). V dropped 5 bases and J dropped 5; count of bases not matched to a gene: 17. This CDR3 has 18 amino acids. CDR3 loop: CASSYTSAVAGGKETQYF. CDR3 DNA: TGTGCCAGTAGTTATACCAGCGCAGTAGCGGGGGGTAAGGAGACCCAGTACTTC.

This clone appeared a few times. The CDR3 here is CASSSPPGKSYGYTF. The DNA of the CDR3 is TGTGCCAGCAGCTCTCCTCCAGGGAAATCCTATGGCTACACCTTC. The rearrangement uses TRBV7-9 and TRBJ1-2; D possibly corresponds to TRBD1 (5 bases). This CDR3 has 15 amino acids. The V and J ends lost 4 bases and 4 bases respectively, with 16 bases between them. Germline V lookup: CDR1 SEHNR, CDR2 FQNEAQ (reference sequence).

This CDR3 reads CASSPSQGASTEAFF. The DNA for the CDR3 is TGTGCCAGCAGTCCCTCACAGGGGGCGAGCACTGAAGCTTTCTTT. The chain is built from TRBV6-6 and TRBJ1-1; 9 bases align to TRBD1. CDR3 length: 15 residues. Germline CDR1 reads MNHNY; CDR2 reads SVGAGI (reference sequence). The junction had 8 bases not matched to a gene; V was cut back by 5 bases and J by 4 bases.

The genes are TRBV14 and TRBJ1-1, with 7 bases lining up with TRBD1. The CDR3 runs 14 residues. Germline loops: CDR1 SGHDN, CDR2 FVKESK. Unmatched junction bases numbered 3, after V lost 4 bases and J lost 1 base. The CDR3 DNA is TGTGCCAGCAGCCCCGGGACAGCGAACACTGAAGCTTTCTTT. Translated: CASSPGTANTEAFF.

The chain carries TRBV6-5 and TRBJ1-6; 10 nucleotides agree with TRBD1. V dropped 2 bases and J dropped 9; count of bases not matched to a gene: 7. Germline CDR1 MNHEY, CDR2 SVGAGI. This CDR3 contains 16 residues. The CDR3 region is CASSYGWTGGGSPLHF. The DNA of the CDR3 is TGTGCCAGCAGTTACGGGTGGACAGGGGGTGGTTCACCCCTCCACTTT.

This clone was observed a handful of times. The CDR3 loop reads CASSRDRPTSTDTQYF. In nucleotides, the CDR3 is TGTGCCAGTAGTAGGGACAGGCCTACTAGCACAGATACGCAGTATTTT. The chain employs TRBV19 and TRBJ2-3; 8 bases align to TRBD1. Losses at the gene ends were 4 bases for V and 0 bases for J; bases not matched to a gene: 6. This CDR3 has 16 amino acids. CDR1 is LNHDA, CDR2 SQIVND, per germline (reference sequence).

The chain uses TRBV15 and TRBJ2-7; TRBD2 matches at 11 bases. Looked up from germline, CDR1 is LNHNV and CDR2 is YYDKDF (reference sequence). This CDR3 is 17 amino acids long. V gave up 0 bases and J gave up 2 bases; unmatched junction bases: 6. The CDR3 DNA reads TGTGCCACCAGCAGAGAGCAACTAGCGGGGGTACCCTACGAGCAGTACTTC. Protein sequence: CATSREQLAGVPYEQYF.

The chain combines TRBV20-1 with TRBJ2-7; tentatively, D is TRBD1 (5 bases). Germline-derived CDR1 and CDR2 are DFQATT and SNEGSKA (reference sequence). The CDR3 covers 11 residues. Trimming took off 4 bases at V and 7 bases at J, with 11 bases between the two ends. The DNA for the CDR3 is TGCAGTGCTAACAGGAAATATGAGCAGTACTTC. Translated, it gives CSANRKYEQYF.

V is TRBV6-6 and J is TRBJ2-2; tentative D call: TRBD2 (6 bases). Looked up from germline, CDR1 is MNHNY and CDR2 is SVGAGI (reference sequence). The CDR3 totals 14 residues. V lost 5 bases, J lost 1 base, and 8 bases lay in between. DNA of the CDR3: TGTGCCAGCAGTGGGCGGGGGAACACCGGGGAGCTGTTTTTT. Translating gives CASSGRGNTGELFF.

The V gene is TRBV29-1, the J gene TRBJ2-7; 7 bases are shared with TRBD1. V dropped 6 bases and J dropped 2; count of bases not matched to a gene: 7. Germline loops: CDR1 SQVTM, CDR2 ANQGSEA. The CDR3 runs 13 residues. The CDR3 sequence is CSVRNRGAYEQYF. CDR3 coding DNA: TGCAGCGTACGGAACAGGGGCGCCTACGAGCAGTACTTC.

The J gene is TRBJ2-5, the V gene TRBV5-1; D possibly corresponds to TRBD2 (6 bases). The CDR3 contains 14 residues. The ends were cut back, 2 bases at V and 2 bases at J, with 10 bases in the middle. The germline V gene has CDR1 SGHRS and CDR2 YFSETQ. The CDR3 nucleotides are TGCGCCAGCAGCTTACGGGACTTACAAGAGACCCAGTACTTC. Its translation: CASSLRDLQETQYF.

This clone appeared a single time. This chain joins TRBV6-1 and TRBJ1-2; D is unclear. CDR3 size: 12 residues. From germline, CDR1 is MNHNS and CDR2 SASEGT. Trimming removed 2 bases from V and 7 bases from J, with 8 bases in between. This chain's CDR3 is CASSERSGGYTF. CDR3 in DNA: TGTGCCAGCAGTGAAAGAAGCGGTGGCTACACCTTC.

The rearrangement uses TRBV19 and TRBJ2-7, with D maybe TRBD1 (5 bases). The V end lost 3 bases, the J end lost 6 bases, and 9 bases lay between the germline ends. CDR1 and CDR2 from the germline V gene are LNHDA and SQIVND (reference sequence). This CDR3 spans 12 amino acids. DNA of the CDR3: TGTGCCAGTAGTATGGGGCAGACCGAGCAGTACTTC. As protein: CASSMGQTEQYF.

CDR3: CASSLAGGYTDTQYF. The DNA of the CDR3 is TGTGCCAGCAGCTTAGCAGGGGGCTACACAGATACGCAGTATTTT. The V gene is TRBV7-2, the J gene TRBJ2-3; TRBD1 agrees at 7 bases. The V gene's germline CDR1 is SGHTA and CDR2 FQGNSA. J lost 2 bases, V lost 0 bases, and 2 bases had no gene match. The CDR3 is made up of 15 amino acids.

This chain links TRBV7-2 with TRBJ2-4, with 10 bases lining up with TRBD2. CDR3 length equals 18 residues. The germline V gene has CDR1 SGHTA and CDR2 FQGNSA. Trimming took 5 bases from V and 5 from J; bases not matched to a gene: 15. DNA of the CDR3: TGTGCCAGCAGCACCTGGGGTAGCGGGGGGCAGGGGGAAAACATTCAGTACTTC. It encodes CASSTWGSGGQGENIQYF.

This clone was seen a single time. This chain joins TRBV7-2 and TRBJ1-4; 8 bases align to TRBD1. The CDR3 totals 15 residues. J lost 13 bases, V lost 5 bases, and 15 bases had no gene match. Germline V gene sequence: CDR1 SGHTA, CDR2 FQGNSA. The CDR3 region is CASSTQGGVPDRLFF. CDR3 sequence (DNA): TGTGCCAGCAGCACACAGGGGGGGGTCCCAGATAGACTGTTTTTT.